These 4 T cell receptor beta chains were all obtained from the same sample, sequenced in a study of blood T cell repertoires in COVID-19. Using immunoSEQ multiplex PCR, the repertoire was profiled, and TCRdb retains in-frame clones only, with some absent. Among some 170,000 clones listed, roughly 90% were seen once. Sequencing used PBMCs or T cells enriched from blood (not recorded which). The receptors derive from a human donor with acute COVID-19. The donor label of this sample is uncertain.

In its sample, this clone was seen a few times. V usage is TRBV7-2 and J usage is TRBJ2-7; 7 bases agree with TRBD2. J was trimmed by 3 bases and V by 4 bases; bases with no gene match: 3. The CDR3 is made up of 13 amino acids. Germline V gives CDR1 SGHTA, CDR2 FQGNSA. CDR3 sequence: CASSYGLVYEQYF. CDR3 bases: TGTGCCAGCAGCTACGGACTAGTCTACGAGCAGTACTTC.

The rearrangement joins TRBV7-9 to TRBJ2-2, with 7 bases lining up with TRBD1. V shed 7 bases and J 6 bases; nucleotides not matched to a gene: 11. Germline values: CDR1 SEHNR, CDR2 FQNEAQ (reference sequence). The CDR3 has 15 residues. The CDR3 DNA reads as TGTGCCAGCACCCGACAGGGTTCAGGCTCCGGGGAGCTGTTTTTT. This sequence encodes CASTRQGSGSGELFF.

The chain uses TRBV11-2 and TRBJ2-3; 9 nucleotides align to TRBD1. The CDR3 is 14 amino acids. The germline V gene encodes CDR1 SGHAT and CDR2 FQNNGV. With 7 bases clipped from V and 3 bases from J, the junction kept 5 bases outside the gene matches. CDR3 residues: CASTKTGGTDTQYF. CDR3 nucleotide sequence: TGTGCCAGCACCAAGACAGGGGGAACAGATACGCAGTATTTT. The full variable domain, its missing parts supplied by reference TRBV11-2 and TRBJ2-3, is EAGVAQSPRYKIIEKRQSVAFWCNPISGHATLYWYQQILGQGPKLLIQFQNNGVVDDSQLPKDRFSAERLKGVDSTLKIQPAKLEDSAVYLCASTKTGGTDTQYFGPGTRLTVL.

The sample holds a few counts of this clone. V and J are TRBV7-9 and TRBJ1-2; D possibly corresponds to TRBD1 (5 bases). V lost 3 bases to trimming and J lost 4 bases, with 12 bases between them. The CDR3 sequence is 14 residues long. From germline, CDR1 is SEHNR and CDR2 FQNEAQ (reference sequence). The CDR3 sequence is CASSLRTGGYGYTF. The CDR3 nucleotides are TGTGCCAGCAGCTTGCGGACGGGGGGCTATGGCTACACCTTC. The full variable domain, rest sourced from reference TRBV7-9 and TRBJ1-2, is DTGVSQNPRHKITKRGQNVTFRCDPISEHNRLYWYRQTLGQGPEFLTYFQNEAQLEKSRLLSDRFSAERPKGSFSTLEIQRTEQGDSAMYLCASSLRTGGYGYTFGSGTRLTVV.